These 3 T cell receptor beta chains share one sample of origin, sequenced in a study of blood T cell repertoires in COVID-19. Sequencing used immunoSEQ multiplex PCR; TCRdb keeps in-frame clones, though not all of them. The data contain approximately 150,000 clones, around four fifths of them singletons. Input material: peripheral blood. The receptors originated from a woman older than 75 with COVID-19, enrolled during active disease.

The rearrangement joins TRBV6-5 to TRBJ1-5; TRBD1 matches at 9 bases. CDR3 size: 15 residues. The V gene's germline CDR1 is MNHEY and CDR2 SVGAGI. The ends lost 6 bases at V and 4 bases at J; junction bases unmatched: 7. CDR3 sequence: CASRGTGTGNQPQHF. The CDR3 bases are TGTGCCAGCAGAGGAACAGGGACAGGGAATCAGCCCCAGCATTTT.

V is TRBV11-3 and J is TRBJ2-1; 7 nucleotides align to TRBD2. The germline V gene has CDR1 SGHNT and CDR2 YENEEA. Unmatched junction bases numbered 11, after V lost 1 base and J lost 8 bases. This CDR3 region has 16 residues. The CDR3, as DNA: TGTGCCAGCAGCTTAGGCGTTGCGGGAGAAATGGATGAGCAGTTCTTC. Protein product: CASSLGVAGEMDEQFF. The variable domain in full, with the rest retrieved from reference TRBV11-3 and TRBJ2-1, is EAGVVQSPRYKIIEKKQPVAFWCNPISGHNTLYWYLQNLGQGPELLIRYENEEAVDDSQLPKDRFSAERLKGVDSTLKIQPAELGDSAVYLCASSLGVAGEMDEQFFGPGTRLTVL.

The chain couples TRBV29-1 to TRBJ2-3; 7 bases agree with TRBD2. V gave up 5 bases and J gave up 1 base; unmatched junction bases: 6. The CDR3 extends over 14 amino acids. Germline V gene sequence: CDR1 SQVTM, CDR2 ANQGSEA. In DNA form, the CDR3 reads TGCAGCGTTTCCAGCGGGGTCCGCACAGATACGCAGTATTTT. Amino acid sequence: CSVSSGVRTDTQYF.